The clone carrying this TCR beta chain was found a few times. Sample-barcoded 5' priming and a J-beta primer mix drove a second PCR of roughly 7 to 11 cycles. Via MiXCR, TCRdb re-called the 5' RACE reads, giving one row per CDR3 protein. The sample contains some 760,000 distinct CDR3 sequences, approximately 25% of which appear only once. The sample belongs to a study of blood T cells in healthy people across ages. The V and J ends lost 7 bases and 0 bases respectively, with 25 bases between them. Germline CDR1 reads SQVTM; CDR2 reads ANQGSEA. The CDR3 length is 17 residues. In addition, the sample was reused for a study of T cells of mothers and their children.

The chain combines TRBV29-1 with TRBJ2-7; D not certain. Sequenced: blood. The clonotype originates from a boy younger than 18 in good health. The CDR3 loop is CSAVTFTRPMLSYEQYF. DNA for the CDR3: TGCAGCGCTGTTACTTTCACCAGGCCGATGCTCTCCTACGAGCAGTACTTC.